This T cell receptor beta chain is from a study of T-cell memory formation after mild COVID-19. Across the study: The two donors had largely donor-specific TCR clusters.

Study outcomes and limitations: Memory cells collected pre-infection included some clones that later responded, suggesting cross-reactive memory joined.

TCR alpha and TCR beta cDNA libraries with sample barcodes and UMIs came from 5'RACE using constant-segment primers. TCRdb itself ran the 5' RACE reads through MiXCR, one entry per CDR3 protein. The sample holds about 340,000 distinct CDR3 sequences, 10% to 15% seen once. About this clonotype itself: Its antigen is unidentified.

Trimming left V 8 bases short and J 3 bases short, with 9 bases between. The CDR3 extends over 12 amino acids. The sequence came from a man aged 18 to 29 who had mild COVID-19 (a few samples of this study predate the infection). Cell type and time point are not known. What was sequenced was PBMCs or a T cell subset sorted from them (not recorded which). The rearrangement joins TRBV12-3 or TRBV12-4 to TRBJ2-3; D gene ambiguous. The CDR3 here is CASQTMTDTQYF. CDR3 nucleotides: TGTGCCAGCCAAACTATGACAGATACGCAGTATTTT.